Following are 4 T cell receptor beta chains from one sample sequenced in a study of T cells in women clearing cervical HPV infection. Data came from immunoSEQ multiplex PCR; TCRdb stores just in-frame clones and leaves some out. Here the sample table reports approximately 25,000 clones. Material for sequencing was blood buffy coat. These receptors originate from a woman between 18 and 70 years old with a cervical HPV16 infection that either progressed to CIN3+ or cleared (not recorded which).

Of note for this clone: The CDR3 end lies 3 residues beyond the end of the read and is filled in from the germline J gene. The chain links TRBV5-6 to TRBJ2-7; TRBD2 agrees at 11 bases. Germline lookup yields CDR1 SGHDT and CDR2 YYEEEE. The CDR3 is made up of 15 amino acids. The V segment lost 2 bases and the J segment 3 bases; nucleotides outside the gene matches: 4. This chain's CDR3 is CASSFSGRALYEQYF. CDR3 DNA, as far as it was read: TGTGCCAGCAGCTTTAGCGGGAGGGCCCTCTACGAG. The complete variable domain, with remaining parts taken from reference TRBV5-6 and TRBJ2-7, reads DAGVTQSPTHLIKTRGQQVTLRCSPKSGHDTVSWYQQALGQGPQFIFQYYEEEERQRGNFPDRFSGHQFPNYSSELNVNALLLGDSALYLCASSFSGRALYEQYFGPGTRLTVT.

With respect to this clone: The missing CDR3 end, 3 residues past where the read stops, is filled in from the germline J gene. V and J are TRBV20-1 and TRBJ2-5; D is possibly TRBD1 (6 bases). The germline gives CDR1 DFQATT, CDR2 SNEGSKA (reference sequence). This CDR3 contains 14 residues. With 6 bases removed from V and 5 bases from J, the gap between germline ends came to 19 bases. CDR3 protein: CSALDSARGETQYF. CDR3 DNA (partial): TGCAGTGCCCTAGATTCGGCTAGGGGGGAGACC.

As to this clone: The CDR3 is cut off 3 residues early in the read; its end comes from the germline J gene. The chain joins TRBV5-1 to TRBJ1-4, with 9 bases that match TRBD1. After removal of 4 bases from V and 8 bases from J, the junction contained 9 bases not matched to a gene. Per the germline V gene, CDR1 is SGHRS and CDR2 is YFSETQ. CDR3 length: 15 residues. The chain's CDR3 is CASSARTGAGEKLFF. CDR3 bases read: TGCGCCAGCAGCGCGAGGACAGGGGCGGGGGAAAAA.

The chain's CDR3 is CAWSVWAGGPAGELFF. The sequenced CDR3 bases are TGTGCCTGGAGTGTGTGGGCGGGAGGGCCCGCCGGGGAG. This chain joins TRBV30 and TRBJ2-2, with 9 bases that match TRBD2. The sequenced fragment ends 3 residues before the CDR3 boundary, so the rest is inferred from the germline J gene. Germline assignment: CDR1 GTSNPN and CDR2 SVGIG (reference sequence). V gave up 0 bases and J gave up 6 bases; unmatched junction bases: 8. This CDR3 contains 16 residues.